The next 8 T cell receptor beta chains were all read from a single sample in a study of blood T cell repertoires in COVID-19. Assay used: immunoSEQ multiplex PCR; TCRdb lists only in-frame clones, some missing. The data show just under 9,000 clones, approximately 86% seen once. Sequenced input: peripheral blood. Source of these receptors: a human donor with active COVID-19. The donor label of this sample is uncertain.

CDR3 amino acids: CASSRPLAGGTDTQYF. CDR3 bases: TGTGCCAGCAGCCGACCACTAGCGGGGGGGACAGATACGCAGTATTTT. The V and J genes are TRBV3-1 (or the pseudogene TRBV3-2) and TRBJ2-3, with 13 positions matching TRBD2. The CDR3 runs to 16 residues. V trimming: 4 bases; J trimming: 3 bases; junction bases outside the gene matches: 4. Germline lookup yields CDR1 LGHDT and CDR2 YNNKEL (reference sequence).

This chain links TRBV5-1 with TRBJ1-2; 8 nucleotides agree with TRBD1. The ends lost 0 bases at V and 5 bases at J; junction bases unmatched: 3. The CDR3 length is 14 residues. CDR1 and CDR2 (germline): SGHRS, YFSETQ. The CDR3 DNA follows: TGCGCCAGCAGCTTGGGGACAGGGCCTTATGGCTACACCTTC. It specifies CASSLGTGPYGYTF.

This chain joins TRBV7-8 and TRBJ2-5; TRBD2 matches at 11 bases. The trim removed 7 bases at V and 13 bases at J, leaving 17 bases unmatched. Germline V CDR1 and CDR2: SGHVS, FQNEAQ. The CDR3 consists of 15 residues. Here the CDR3 DNA reads TGTGCCAGCACTCCGGGACTAGCGGCCTCACGAACTTTGTACTTC. Translating gives CASTPGLAASRTLYF.

Only one count was recorded for this clone. V gene TRBV7-6 combines with J gene TRBJ2-2, with D perhaps matching TRBD1 (7 bases). This CDR3 region has 16 residues. Germline V lookup: CDR1 SGHVS, CDR2 FNYEAQ. The V and J ends lost 3 bases and 2 bases respectively, with 13 bases between them. The DNA of the CDR3 is TGTGCCAGCAGCTTGGCGGGACAGCCCAACACCGGGGAGCTGTTTTTT. Its protein product is CASSLAGQPNTGELFF.

The V call is TRBV28, the J call TRBJ2-7, with TRBD1 identical over 8 bases. Unmatched junction bases numbered 9, after V lost 8 bases and J lost 9 bases. The length of the CDR3 is 12 residues. The germline gives CDR1 MDHEN, CDR2 SYDVKM. Here the CDR3 DNA reads TGTGCCAGCGGACAGGGCCCCTTGGGGCAGTACTTC. Translated, it gives CASGQGPLGQYF.

The V call is TRBV30, the J call TRBJ2-7; weak D call: TRBD2 (6 bases). The CDR3 runs 11 residues. Germline V gives CDR1 GTSNPN, CDR2 SVGIG (reference sequence). Trimming removed 0 bases at V and 7 bases at J, with 7 bases between. The CDR3 region is CAWSVRGEQYF. DNA of the CDR3: TGTGCCTGGAGTGTACGGGGGGAGCAGTACTTC.

About this clone: The junction differs from germline at one of its ends, possibly a read error. This sequence joins TRBV6-1 and TRBJ2-7; D may be TRBD2 (6 bases). The CDR3 sequence is 15 residues long. Per germline, CDR1 MNHNS and CDR2 SASEGT. CDR3 region: CASREAYGGPYEQYF. In nucleotides, the CDR3 is TGTGCCAGCAGGGAAGCGTACGGGGGACCCTACGAGCAGTACTTC.

This clone was found a few times. This rearrangement joins TRBV7-9 to TRBJ2-1; TRBD1 is a possible D gene (6 bases). Per the germline V gene, CDR1 is SEHNR and CDR2 is FQNEAQ (reference sequence). The CDR3 contains 12 residues. V was clipped by 4 bases and J by 5 bases, with 6 bases between them. This chain's CDR3 is CASSWDNNEQFF. The CDR3, as DNA: TGTGCCAGCAGCTGGGACAACAATGAGCAGTTCTTC.